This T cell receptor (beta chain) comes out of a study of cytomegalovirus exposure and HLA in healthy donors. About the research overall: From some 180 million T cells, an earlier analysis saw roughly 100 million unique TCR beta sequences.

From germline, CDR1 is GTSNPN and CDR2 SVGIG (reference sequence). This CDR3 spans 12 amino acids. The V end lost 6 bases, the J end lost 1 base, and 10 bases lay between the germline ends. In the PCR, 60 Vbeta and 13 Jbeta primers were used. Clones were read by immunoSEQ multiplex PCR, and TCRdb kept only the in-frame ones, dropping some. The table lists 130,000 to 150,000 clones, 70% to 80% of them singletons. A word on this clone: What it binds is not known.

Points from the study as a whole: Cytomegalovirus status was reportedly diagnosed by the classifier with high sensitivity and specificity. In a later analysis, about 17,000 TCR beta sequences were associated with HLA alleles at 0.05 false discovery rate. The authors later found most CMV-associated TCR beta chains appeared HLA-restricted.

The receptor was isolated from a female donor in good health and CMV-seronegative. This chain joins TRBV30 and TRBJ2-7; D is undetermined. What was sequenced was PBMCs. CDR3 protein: CACATLSYEQYF. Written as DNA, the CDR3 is TGTGCCTGCGCGACACTTTCCTACGAGCAGTACTTC.